These T cell receptor beta chains were read from a single sample in a study of blood T cell repertoires in COVID-19. Profiling relied on immunoSEQ multiplex PCR, and the TCRdb table lists in-frame clones only, not all of them. This table holds 200,000 to 250,000 clones, around 80% found once. Sequencing was done on a sample of peripheral blood. All receptors derive from a woman between 65 and 79 years old with acute or convalescent COVID-19. Each CDR3 is given with its conserved first and last residue. D genes are given only for firm matches. Some rows have no size entry. The others give once, few or many, or a class for an expanded clone.

V	D	size	J	DNA	CDR3
TRBV2	-	few	TRBJ2-1	TGTGCCAGCAGCCTACGACAGGTTACCAATGAGCAGTTCTTC	CASSLRQVTNEQFF
TRBV9	TRBD2	many	TRBJ2-3	TGTGCCAGCAGCGTAAGCAGGGCGGGGGGTACGCAGTATTTT	CASSVSRAGGTQYF
TRBV3-1/TRBV3-2	TRBD2	-	TRBJ2-2	TGTGCCAGCAGCCGGGGTTGGGGGACTACGAACACCGGGGAGCTGTTTTTT	CASSRGWGTTNTGELFF
TRBV5-6	TRBD2	-	TRBJ2-5	TGTGCCAGCAGCCTAGCGGGGGAGCACAAAGAGACCCAGTACTTC	CASSLAGEHKETQYF
TRBV5-1	TRBD2	-	TRBJ2-5	TGCGCCAGCAGCCGCGGACTAGCGGGGAGTGGAGAGACCCAGTACTTC	CASSRGLAGSGETQYF
TRBV30	-	once	TRBJ2-3	TGTGCCTGGAAAGGAGGCAGGACCCAGGGCACAGATACGCAGTATTTT	CAWKGGRTQGTDTQYF
TRBV6-5	TRBD1	-	TRBJ1-5	TGTGCCAGCAGTTACTCGTCAGGGGGCGATCAGCCCCAGCATTTT	CASSYSSGGDQPQHF
TRBV5-1	TRBD2	-	TRBJ2-2	TGCGCCAGCAGACGCGGGACTAGCGATACCGGGGAGCTGTTTTTT	CASRRGTSDTGELFF
TRBV6-4	TRBD2	few	TRBJ2-3	TGTGCCAGCAGCGAACTAGCGGGGGCAGCAGGTTCGCAGTATTTT	CASSELAGAAGSQYF
TRBV19	-	once	TRBJ2-1	TGTGCCAGTAGTATTTCCCGGAGGCTAGGTTCCTCCAATGAGCAGTTCTTC	CASSISRRLGSSNEQFF
TRBV5-4	-	few	TRBJ1-6	TGTGCCAGCAGCACAGCTAATTCACCCCTCCACTTT	CASSTANSPLHF
TRBV19	-	-	TRBJ2-5	TGTGCCAGTATCGCCGGTAAAGAGACCCAGTACTTC	CASIAGKETQYF
TRBV19	-	-	TRBJ2-5	TGTGCCAGTAGTGTCGGGGGAGAGACCCAGTACTTC	CASSVGGETQYF
TRBV6-2/TRBV6-3	-	once	TRBJ2-7	TGTGCCAGCAGTTGGGGGGTTAACTCCTACGAGCAGTACTTC	CASSWGVNSYEQYF
TRBV9	TRBD1	-	TRBJ1-6	TGTGCCAGCAGCGATCCGACAGGGTACAATTCACCCCTCCACTTT	CASSDPTGYNSPLHF
TRBV6-5	-	-	TRBJ1-5	TGTGCCAGCAGTCGACAGGCTGGGCAGCCCCAGCATTTT	CASSRQAGQPQHF
TRBV4-1	TRBD2	-	TRBJ2-5	TGCGCCAGCAGCCAAGAGGGACTAGGGGTCCAAGAGACCCAGTACTTC	CASSQEGLGVQETQYF
TRBV6-5	-	-	TRBJ2-3	TGTGCCAGCAGTCCCACTAGCATTAATACGCAGTATTTT	CASSPTSINTQYF
TRBV11-2	-	few	TRBJ1-1	TGTGCCAGCAGCTTAGAGTTGTGGGGAGGCACTGAAGCTTTCTTT	CASSLELWGGTEAFF
TRBV7-8	-	-	TRBJ1-1	TGTGCCAGCAGCTTAGAGTGGGGGCTAGAGGCGACTGAAGCTTTCTTT	CASSLEWGLEATEAFF
TRBV30	-	-	TRBJ1-5	TGTGCCTGGAATTCGGAGGACGGTCAGCCCCAGCATTTT	CAWNSEDGQPQHF
TRBV21-1	-	many	TRBJ1-6	TGTGCCAGCAGCAAAATTTTAAGGGGGTCGCCGACTATTTATAATTCACCCCTCCACTTT	CASSKILRGSPTIYNSPLHF
TRBV7-9	TRBD1	-	TRBJ2-2	TGTGCCAGCAGCACAACCGACAGGGGTAACACCGGGGAGCTGTTTTTT	CASSTTDRGNTGELFF
TRBV19	TRBD1	-	TRBJ2-4	TGTGCCAGTAATTCAGGGGGCGGAGGCGGCATTCAGTACTTC	CASNSGGGGGIQYF
TRBV6-5	-	-	TRBJ1-4	TGTGCCAGCAGTATTAGGAGGGGGGGAAATGAAAAACTGTTTTTT	CASSIRRGGNEKLFF
TRBV6-6	TRBD1	-	TRBJ2-5	TGTGCCAGCAGGCCAAGGGGACAGCAAGAGACCCAGTACTTC	CASRPRGQQETQYF
TRBV5-4	TRBD2	-	TRBJ2-3	TGTGCCAGCAGCTTGCGGGCGGGGGTAGGCACAGATACGCAGTATTTT	CASSLRAGVGTDTQYF
TRBV19	TRBD2	-	TRBJ2-1	TGTGCCAGTAGTATGATCGGCGGGGGGGCCGATGAGCAGTTCTTC	CASSMIGGGADEQFF
TRBV19	TRBD1	-	TRBJ2-1	TGTGCCAGTAGTCTTTCGGGACAGGGAAGGAACAATGAGCAGTTCTTC	CASSLSGQGRNNEQFF
TRBV7-9	-	-	TRBJ2-4	TGTGCCAGCAGCTTAGACAGGGAGAACATTCAGTACTTC	CASSLDRENIQYF
TRBV5-1	TRBD2	-	TRBJ2-7	TGCGCCAGCACCCTGGGAGGGGTAGACTCCTACGAGCAGTACTTC	CASTLGGVDSYEQYF
TRBV6-5	-	few	TRBJ1-1	TGTGCCAGCAGTTACCGTTTTAAACAGGGGAACACTGAAGCTTTCTTT	CASSYRFKQGNTEAFF
TRBV5-1	-	-	TRBJ2-1	TGCGCCAGCAGCTCGCAGTACAATGAGCAGTTCTTC	CASSSQYNEQFF